This T cell receptor (beta chain) is from a study of shared clonotypes between healthy human individuals. Findings and limits, study-wide: Clonotype sharing across a few donors was observed for around 4.5% of naive CD4 clonotypes.

Only CD45RO-negative cells positively selected for CCR7 counted as naive CD8 cells, so terminally differentiated effector memory CD45RA+ cells were excluded. To note about this clone: What it binds is unknown.

V shed 3 bases and J shed 2 bases, with 10 bases lying between them. Per the germline V gene, CDR1 is MNHNS and CDR2 is SASEGT. This CDR3 spans 15 amino acids. Generated by immunoSEQ multiplex PCR, the TCRdb table keeps only in-frame clones and is missing some. The repertoire holds around 2,100,000 clones, with 85% to 95% as singletons. This chain uses TRBV6-1 with TRBJ2-2, with D unclear. The TCR sequence derives from a young man in good health. The sequenced sample was naive CD8+ T cells sorted from blood. CDR3 amino acids: CASSELAVNTGELFF. CDR3 DNA: TGTGCCAGCAGTGAGTTAGCAGTCAACACCGGGGAGCTGTTTTTT.